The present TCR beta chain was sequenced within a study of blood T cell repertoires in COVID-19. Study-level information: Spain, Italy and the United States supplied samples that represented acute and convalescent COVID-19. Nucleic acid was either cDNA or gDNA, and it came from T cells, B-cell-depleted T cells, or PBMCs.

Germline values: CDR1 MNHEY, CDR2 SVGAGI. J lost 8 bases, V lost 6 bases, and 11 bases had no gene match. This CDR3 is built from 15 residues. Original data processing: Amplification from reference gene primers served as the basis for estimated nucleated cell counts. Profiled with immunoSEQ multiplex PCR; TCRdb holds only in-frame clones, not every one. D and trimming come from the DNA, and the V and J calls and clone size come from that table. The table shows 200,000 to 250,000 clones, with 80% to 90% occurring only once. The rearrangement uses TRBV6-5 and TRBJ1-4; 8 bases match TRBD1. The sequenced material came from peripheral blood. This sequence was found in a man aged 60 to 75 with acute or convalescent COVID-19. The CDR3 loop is CASRDLGQAREKLFF. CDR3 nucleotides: TGTGCCAGCAGGGACTTGGGACAGGCTAGGGAAAAACTGTTTTTT.